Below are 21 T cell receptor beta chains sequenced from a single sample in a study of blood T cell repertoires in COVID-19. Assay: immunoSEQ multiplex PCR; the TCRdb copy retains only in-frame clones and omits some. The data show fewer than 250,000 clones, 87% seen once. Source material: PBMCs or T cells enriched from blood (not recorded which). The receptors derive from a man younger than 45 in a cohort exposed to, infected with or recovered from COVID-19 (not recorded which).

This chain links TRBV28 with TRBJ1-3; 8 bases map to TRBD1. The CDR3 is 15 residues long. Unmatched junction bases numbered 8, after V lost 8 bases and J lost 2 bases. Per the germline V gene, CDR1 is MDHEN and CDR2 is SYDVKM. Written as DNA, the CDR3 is TGTGCCAGCCAACGACAGGGGTCAGCTGGAAACACCATATATTTT. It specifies CASQRQGSAGNTIYF.

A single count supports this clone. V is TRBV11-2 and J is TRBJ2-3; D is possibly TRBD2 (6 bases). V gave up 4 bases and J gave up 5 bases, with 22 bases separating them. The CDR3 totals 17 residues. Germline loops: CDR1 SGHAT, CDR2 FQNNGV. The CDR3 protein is CASSSNSSGLRQDTQYF. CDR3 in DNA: TGTGCCAGCAGCTCCAATTCCAGCGGGCTTCGTCAAGATACGCAGTATTTT.

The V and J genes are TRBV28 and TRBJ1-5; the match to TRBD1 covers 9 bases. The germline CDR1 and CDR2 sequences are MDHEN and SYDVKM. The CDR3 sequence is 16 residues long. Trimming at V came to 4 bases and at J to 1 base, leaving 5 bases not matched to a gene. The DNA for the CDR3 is TGTGCCAGCAGTTCCCCGGGACAGGGAAGCAATCAGCCCCAGCATTTT. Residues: CASSSPGQGSNQPQHF.

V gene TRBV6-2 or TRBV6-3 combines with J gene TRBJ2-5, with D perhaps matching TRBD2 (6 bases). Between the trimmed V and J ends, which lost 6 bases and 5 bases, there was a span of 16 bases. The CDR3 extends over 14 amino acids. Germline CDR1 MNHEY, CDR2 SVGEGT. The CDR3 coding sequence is TGTGCCAGCAGCCGGTCGGGGGAGGTGGAGACCCAGTACTTC. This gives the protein CASSRSGEVETQYF.

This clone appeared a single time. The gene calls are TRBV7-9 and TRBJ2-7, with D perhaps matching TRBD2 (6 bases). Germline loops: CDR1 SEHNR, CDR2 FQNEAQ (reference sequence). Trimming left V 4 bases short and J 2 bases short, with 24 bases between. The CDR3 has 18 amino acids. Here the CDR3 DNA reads TGTGCCAGCAGCTCCCAGACGGGGTCCAGCGGGTTAACCTACGAGCAGTACTTC. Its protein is CASSSQTGSSGLTYEQYF.

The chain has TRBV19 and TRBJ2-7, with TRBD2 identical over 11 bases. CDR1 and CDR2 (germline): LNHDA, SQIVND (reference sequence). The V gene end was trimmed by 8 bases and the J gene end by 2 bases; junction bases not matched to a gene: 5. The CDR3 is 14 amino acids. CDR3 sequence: CASATGLAAYEQYF. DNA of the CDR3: TGTGCCAGTGCCACGGGACTAGCGGCCTACGAGCAGTACTTC.

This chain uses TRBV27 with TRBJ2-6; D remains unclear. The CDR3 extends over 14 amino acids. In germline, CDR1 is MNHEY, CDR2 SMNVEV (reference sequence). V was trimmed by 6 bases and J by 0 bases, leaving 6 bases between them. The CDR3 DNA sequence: TGTGCCAGCAGAATAATCTCTGGGGCCAACGTCCTGACTTTC. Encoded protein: CASRIISGANVLTF.

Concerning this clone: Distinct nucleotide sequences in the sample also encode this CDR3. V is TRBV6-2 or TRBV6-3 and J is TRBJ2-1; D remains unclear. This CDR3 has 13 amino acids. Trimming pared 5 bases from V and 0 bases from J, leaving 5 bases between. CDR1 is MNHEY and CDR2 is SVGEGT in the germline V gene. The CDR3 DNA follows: TGTGCCAGCAGTACAAGCTCCTACAATGAGCAGTTCTTC. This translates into CASSTSSYNEQFF.

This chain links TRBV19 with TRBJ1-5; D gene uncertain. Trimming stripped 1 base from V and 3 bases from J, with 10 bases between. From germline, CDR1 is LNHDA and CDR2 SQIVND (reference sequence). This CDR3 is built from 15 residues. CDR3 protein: CASSIVARFNQPQHF. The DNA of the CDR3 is TGTGCCAGTAGTATAGTGGCCAGGTTCAATCAGCCCCAGCATTTT.

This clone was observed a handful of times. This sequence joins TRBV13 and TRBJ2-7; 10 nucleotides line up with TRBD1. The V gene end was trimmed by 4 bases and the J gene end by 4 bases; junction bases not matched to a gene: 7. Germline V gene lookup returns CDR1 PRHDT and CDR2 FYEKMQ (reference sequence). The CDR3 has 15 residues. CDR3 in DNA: TGTGCCAGCAGCTCCAGGACAGGGGGTTCGTACGAGCAGTACTTC. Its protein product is CASSSRTGGSYEQYF.

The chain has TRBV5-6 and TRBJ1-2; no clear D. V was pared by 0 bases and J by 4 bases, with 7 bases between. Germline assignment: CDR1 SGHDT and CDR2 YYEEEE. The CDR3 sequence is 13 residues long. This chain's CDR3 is CASSLGTSYGYTF. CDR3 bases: TGTGCCAGCAGCTTGGGAACATCCTATGGCTACACCTTC.

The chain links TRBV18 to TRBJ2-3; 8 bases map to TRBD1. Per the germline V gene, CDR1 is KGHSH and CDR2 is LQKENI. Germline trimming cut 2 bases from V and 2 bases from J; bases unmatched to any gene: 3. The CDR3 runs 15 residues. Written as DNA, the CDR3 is TGTGCCAGCTCACCAAGGACAGGGCTCACAGATACGCAGTATTTT. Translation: CASSPRTGLTDTQYF. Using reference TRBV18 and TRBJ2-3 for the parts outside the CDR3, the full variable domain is NAGVMQNPRHLVRRRGQEARLRCSPMKGHSHVYWYRQLPEEGLKFMVYLQKENIIDESGMPKERFSAEFPKEGPSILRIQQVVRGDSAAYFCASSPRTGLTDTQYFGPGTRLTVL.

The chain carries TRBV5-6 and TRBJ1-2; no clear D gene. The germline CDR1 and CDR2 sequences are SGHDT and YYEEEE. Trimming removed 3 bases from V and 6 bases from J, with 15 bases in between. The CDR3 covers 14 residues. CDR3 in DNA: TGTGCCAGCAGCTGGGGTTCCGTCGGGGATGGCTACACCTTC. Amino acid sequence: CASSWGSVGDGYTF.

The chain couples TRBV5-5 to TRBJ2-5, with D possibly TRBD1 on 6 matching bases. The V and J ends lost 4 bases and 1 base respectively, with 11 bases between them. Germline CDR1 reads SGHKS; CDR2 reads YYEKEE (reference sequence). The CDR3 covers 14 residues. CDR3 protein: CASSRGIPQETQYF. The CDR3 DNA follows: TGTGCCAGCAGCAGGGGGATTCCCCAAGAGACCCAGTACTTC. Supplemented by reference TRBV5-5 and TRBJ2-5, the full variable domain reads DAGVTQSPTHLIKTRGQQVTLRCSPISGHKSVSWYQQVLGQGPQFIFQYYEKEERGRGNFPDRFSARQFPNYSSELNVNALLLGDSALYLCASSRGIPQETQYFGPGTRLLVL.

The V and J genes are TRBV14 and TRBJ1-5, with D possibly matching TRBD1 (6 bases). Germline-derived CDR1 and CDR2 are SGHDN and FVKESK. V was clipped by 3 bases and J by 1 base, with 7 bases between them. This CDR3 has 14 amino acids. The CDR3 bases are TGTGCCAGCAGCCACCAGGGGAGCAATCAGCCCCAGCATTTT. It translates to CASSHQGSNQPQHF. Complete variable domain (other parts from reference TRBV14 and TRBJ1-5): EAGVTQFPSHSVIEKGQTVTLRCDPISGHDNLYWYRRVMGKEIKFLLHFVKESKQDESGMPNNRFLAERTGGTYSTLKVQPAELEDSGVYFCASSHQGSNQPQHFGDGTRLSIL.

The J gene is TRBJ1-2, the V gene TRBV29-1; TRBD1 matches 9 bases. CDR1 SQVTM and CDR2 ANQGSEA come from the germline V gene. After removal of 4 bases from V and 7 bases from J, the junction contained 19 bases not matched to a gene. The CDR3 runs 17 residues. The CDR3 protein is CSVVPERSKQGARGYTF. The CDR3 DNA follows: TGCAGCGTTGTACCGGAGCGGTCGAAACAGGGGGCGCGTGGCTACACCTTC.

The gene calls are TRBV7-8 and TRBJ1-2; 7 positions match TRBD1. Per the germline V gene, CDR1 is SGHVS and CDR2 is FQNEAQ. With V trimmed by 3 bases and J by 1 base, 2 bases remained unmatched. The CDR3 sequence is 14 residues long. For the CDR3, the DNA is TGTGCCAGCAGCTTCCGGGACAGTAACTATGGCTACACCTTC. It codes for CASSFRDSNYGYTF.

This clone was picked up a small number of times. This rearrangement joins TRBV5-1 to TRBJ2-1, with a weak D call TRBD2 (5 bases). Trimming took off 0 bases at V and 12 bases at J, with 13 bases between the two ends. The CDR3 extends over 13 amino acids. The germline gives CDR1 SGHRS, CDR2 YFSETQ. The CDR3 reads CASSLEVLDLQFF. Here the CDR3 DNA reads TGCGCCAGCAGCTTGGAAGTCCTGGACTTGCAGTTCTTC.

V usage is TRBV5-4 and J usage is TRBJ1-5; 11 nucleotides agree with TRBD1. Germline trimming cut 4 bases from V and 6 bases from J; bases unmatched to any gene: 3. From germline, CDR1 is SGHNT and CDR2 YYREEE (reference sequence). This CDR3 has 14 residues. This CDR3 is CASSQDRGLQPQHF. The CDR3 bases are TGTGCCAGCAGCCAGGACAGGGGGCTTCAGCCCCAGCATTTT.

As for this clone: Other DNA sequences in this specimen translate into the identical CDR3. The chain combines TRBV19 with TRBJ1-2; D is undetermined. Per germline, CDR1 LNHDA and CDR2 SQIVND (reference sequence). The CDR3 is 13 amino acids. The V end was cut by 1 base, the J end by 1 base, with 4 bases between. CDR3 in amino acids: CASSIAGNYGYTF. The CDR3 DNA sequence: TGTGCCAGTAGTATAGCCGGTAACTATGGCTACACCTTC.

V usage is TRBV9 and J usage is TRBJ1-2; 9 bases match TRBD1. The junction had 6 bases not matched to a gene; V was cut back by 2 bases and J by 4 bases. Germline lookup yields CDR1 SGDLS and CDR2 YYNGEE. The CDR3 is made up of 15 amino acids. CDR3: CASSVPDRGGYGYTF. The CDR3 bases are TGTGCCAGCAGCGTCCCGGACAGGGGAGGCTATGGCTACACCTTC.